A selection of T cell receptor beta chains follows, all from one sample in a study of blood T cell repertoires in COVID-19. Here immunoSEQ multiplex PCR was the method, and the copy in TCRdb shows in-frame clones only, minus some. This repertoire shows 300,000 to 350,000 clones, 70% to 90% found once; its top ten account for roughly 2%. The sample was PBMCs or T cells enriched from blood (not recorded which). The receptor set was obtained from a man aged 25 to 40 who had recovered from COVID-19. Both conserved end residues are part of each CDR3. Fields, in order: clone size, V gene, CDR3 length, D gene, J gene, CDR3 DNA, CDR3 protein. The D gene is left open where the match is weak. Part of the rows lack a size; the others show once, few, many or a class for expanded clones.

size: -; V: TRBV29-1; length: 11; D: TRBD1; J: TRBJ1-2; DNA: TGCAGCGGCGGACAGGACTATGGCTACACCTTC; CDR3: CSGGQDYGYTF
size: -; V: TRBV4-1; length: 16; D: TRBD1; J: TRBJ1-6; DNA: TGCGCCAGCAGCCGCGGACCCGGGACAGGCAATTCACCCCTCCACTTT; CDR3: CASSRGPGTGNSPLHF
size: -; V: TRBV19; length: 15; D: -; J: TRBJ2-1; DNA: TGTGCCAGTAGTATGTCCCCAGGGTCCTACAATGAGCAGTTCTTC; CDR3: CASSMSPGSYNEQFF
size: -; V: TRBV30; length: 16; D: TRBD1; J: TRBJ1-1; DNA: TGTGCCTGGAGTTCCGGGACAGGGAGTCGGGGAGCTGAAGCTTTCTTT; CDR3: CAWSSGTGSRGAEAFF
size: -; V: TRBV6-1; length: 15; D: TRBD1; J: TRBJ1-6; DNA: TGTGCCAGCAGTGAAGTCGGACAGGGGAATTCACCCCTCCACTTT; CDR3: CASSEVGQGNSPLHF
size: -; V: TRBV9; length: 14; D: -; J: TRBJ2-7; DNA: TGTGCCAGCAGCGTAGCGTGGCAAGCCTACGAGCAGTACTTC; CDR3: CASSVAWQAYEQYF
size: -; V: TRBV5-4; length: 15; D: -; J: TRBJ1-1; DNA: TGTGCCAGCAGCTTGGGGGCAGGGTTGAACACTGAAGCTTTCTTT; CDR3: CASSLGAGLNTEAFF
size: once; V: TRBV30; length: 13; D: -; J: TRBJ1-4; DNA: TGTGCCTGGATTGAGAAGGGAGGTGAAAAACTGTTTTTT; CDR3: CAWIEKGGEKLFF
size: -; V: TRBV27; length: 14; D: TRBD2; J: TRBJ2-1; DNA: TGTGCCAGCAGTTTCGGTAGCGGGGGTATAGAGCAGTTCTTC; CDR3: CASSFGSGGIEQFF
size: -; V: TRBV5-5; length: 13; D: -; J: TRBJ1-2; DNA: TGTGCCAGCAGCTTGCCCCCGGGGAAAGGCTACACCTTC; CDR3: CASSLPPGKGYTF
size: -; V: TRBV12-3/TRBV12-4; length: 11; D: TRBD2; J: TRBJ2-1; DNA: TGTGCCAGCAGTTCGACTAGCGAGCAGTTCTTC; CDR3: CASSSTSEQFF
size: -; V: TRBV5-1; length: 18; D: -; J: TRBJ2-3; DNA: TGCGCCAGCAGCTTGAGGGGCGGGACTCTCTCCATCGTCGATACGCAGTATTTT; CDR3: CASSLRGGTLSIVDTQYF
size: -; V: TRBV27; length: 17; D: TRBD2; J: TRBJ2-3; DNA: TGTGCCAGCGGTCGGACAGGGACTAGCGGGGACACAGATACGCAGTATTTT; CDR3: CASGRTGTSGDTDTQYF
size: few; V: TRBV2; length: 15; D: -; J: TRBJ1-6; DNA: TGTGCCAGCAGTATCCTTGACGGGATGAATTCACCCCTCCACTTT; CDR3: CASSILDGMNSPLHF
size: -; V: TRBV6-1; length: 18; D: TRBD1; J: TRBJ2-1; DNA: TGTGCCAGCAGTGAAGAGGTACAGGGGACGTCGGTAGGCGATGAGCAGTTCTTC; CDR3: CASSEEVQGTSVGDEQFF
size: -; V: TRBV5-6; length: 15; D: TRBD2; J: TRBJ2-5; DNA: TGTGCCAGCAGCACCCGGGGGGGGCTTGAGGAGACCCAGTACTTC; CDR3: CASSTRGGLEETQYF
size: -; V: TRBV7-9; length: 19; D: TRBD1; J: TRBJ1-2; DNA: TGTGCCAGCAGCCAAAAGGGGGTCGGCTTACCCGGGACAGGGAATGGCTACACCTTC; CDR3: CASSQKGVGLPGTGNGYTF
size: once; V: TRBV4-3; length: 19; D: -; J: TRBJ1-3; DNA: TGCGCCAGCAGCCAAGATTCAGCCTCCCGAGGCGCCTCTGGAAACACCATATATTTT; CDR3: CASSQDSASRGASGNTIYF
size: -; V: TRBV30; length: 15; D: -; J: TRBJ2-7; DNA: TGTGCCTGGAGTGCGGTATGGCGTGGAGGGTACGAGCAGTACTTC; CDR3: CAWSAVWRGGYEQYF
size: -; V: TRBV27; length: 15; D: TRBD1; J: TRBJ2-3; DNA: TGTGCCAGCAGTTTAGGGACAGGGAGCACAGATACGCAGTATTTT; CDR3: CASSLGTGSTDTQYF
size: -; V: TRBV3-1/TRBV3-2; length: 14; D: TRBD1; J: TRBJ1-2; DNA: TGTGCCAGCAGCCAACCGGGACAGGGAAGGGGCTACACCTTC; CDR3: CASSQPGQGRGYTF
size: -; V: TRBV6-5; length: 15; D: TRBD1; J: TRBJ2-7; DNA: TGTGCCAGCAGTTATTCGTGGACAGGGGTTGGCGAGCAGTACTTC; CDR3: CASSYSWTGVGEQYF
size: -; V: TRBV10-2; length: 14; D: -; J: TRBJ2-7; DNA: TGCGCCAGCAACGGACTCTGGATTCAAAACGAGCAGTACTTC; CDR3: CASNGLWIQNEQYF
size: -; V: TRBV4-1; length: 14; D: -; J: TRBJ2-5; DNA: TGCGCCAGCAGCCAGACTGGTGAGCAAGAGACCCAGTACTTC; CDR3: CASSQTGEQETQYF
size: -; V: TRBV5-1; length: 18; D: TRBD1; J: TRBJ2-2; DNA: TGCGCCAGCAGCCCGCTACCGGGACAGGCACCCCACACCGGGGAGCTGTTTTTT; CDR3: CASSPLPGQAPHTGELFF
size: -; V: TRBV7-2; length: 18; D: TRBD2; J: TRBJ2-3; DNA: TGTGCCAGCAGCTCCCCTAGCGGGGGACCCCCTAGCACAGATACGCAGTATTTT; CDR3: CASSSPSGGPPSTDTQYF
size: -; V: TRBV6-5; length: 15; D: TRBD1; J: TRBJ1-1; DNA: TGTGCCAGTCGTGACGACAGGGGGCGAATGACTGAAGCTTTCTTT; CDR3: CASRDDRGRMTEAFF
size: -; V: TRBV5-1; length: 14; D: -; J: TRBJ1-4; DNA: TGCGCCAGCAGCTTGGAGGGAGTGGGTGAAAAACTGTTTTTT; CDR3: CASSLEGVGEKLFF
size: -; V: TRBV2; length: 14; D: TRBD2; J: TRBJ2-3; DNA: TGTGCCAGCAGTGAAACGGGGGGGGCAGATACGCAGTATTTT; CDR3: CASSETGGADTQYF
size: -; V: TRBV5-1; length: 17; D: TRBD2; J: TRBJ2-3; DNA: TGCGCCAGCAGCTTGGCGGCTAGCGGGGGAGCCACAGATACGCAGTATTTT; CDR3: CASSLAASGGATDTQYF
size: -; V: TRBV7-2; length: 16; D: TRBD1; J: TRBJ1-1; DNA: TGTGCCAGCAGCACTAGGGCGGGACAGGGGTCCACTGAAGCTTTCTTT; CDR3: CASSTRAGQGSTEAFF
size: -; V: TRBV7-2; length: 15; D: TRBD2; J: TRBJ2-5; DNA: TGTGCCAGCAGCTTAGTGATAGCGGGGGGAGAGACCCAGTACTTC; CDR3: CASSLVIAGGETQYF
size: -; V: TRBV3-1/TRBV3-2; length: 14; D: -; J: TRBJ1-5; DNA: TGTGCCAGCAGCCAAACGGGTAACAATCAGCCCCAGCATTTT; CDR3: CASSQTGNNQPQHF
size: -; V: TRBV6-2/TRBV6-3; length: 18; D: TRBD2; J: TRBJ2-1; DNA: TGTGCCAGCAGCCCCGGGACTAGCAGGGTTGGGGTTTACAATGAGCAGTTCTTC; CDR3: CASSPGTSRVGVYNEQFF
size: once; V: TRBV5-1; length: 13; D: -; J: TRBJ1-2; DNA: TGCGCCAGCAGCTTTAGTGGGGGCGGAGGCTACACCTTC; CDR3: CASSFSGGGGYTF
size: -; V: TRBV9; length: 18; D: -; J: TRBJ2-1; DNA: TGTGCCAGCAGCGTAGAACCCCCCGGAGGGCGCTCCTACAATGAGCAGTTCTTC; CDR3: CASSVEPPGGRSYNEQFF
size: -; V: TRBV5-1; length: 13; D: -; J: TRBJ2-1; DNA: TGCGCCAGCAGCTTGGAAGGGACATCCGCGCAGTTCTTC; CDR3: CASSLEGTSAQFF
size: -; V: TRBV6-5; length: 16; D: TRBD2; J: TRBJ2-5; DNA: TGTGCCAGCAGTTCGCCGCCTGGGGGGGTACAAGAGACCCAGTACTTC; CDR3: CASSSPPGGVQETQYF
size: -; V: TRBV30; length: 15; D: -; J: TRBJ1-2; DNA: TGTGCCTGGAGCCCAGGGTACAACAGACTCTATGGCTACACCTTC; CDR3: CAWSPGYNRLYGYTF
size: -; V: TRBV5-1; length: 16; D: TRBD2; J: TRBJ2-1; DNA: TGCGCCAGCAGCGGGAGGACTAGCGGGGGGGACAATGAGCAGTTCTTC; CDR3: CASSGRTSGGDNEQFF
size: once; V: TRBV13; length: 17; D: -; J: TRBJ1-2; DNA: TGTGCCAGCAGCTTAGGTCCCCGGGGAGTTACTAACTATGGCTACACCTTC; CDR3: CASSLGPRGVTNYGYTF
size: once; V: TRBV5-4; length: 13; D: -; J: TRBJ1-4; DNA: TGTGCCAGCAGTTCTCCGACTAATGAAAAACTGTTTTTT; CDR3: CASSSPTNEKLFF
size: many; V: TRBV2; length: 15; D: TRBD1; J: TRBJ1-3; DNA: TGTGCCAGCAGTGAAAGGGGACAGGGCAGAAACACCATATATTTT; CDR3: CASSERGQGRNTIYF
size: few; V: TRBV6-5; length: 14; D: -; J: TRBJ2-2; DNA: TGTGCCAGCAGGCTAGACCGAAACACCGGGGAGCTGTTTTTT; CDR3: CASRLDRNTGELFF
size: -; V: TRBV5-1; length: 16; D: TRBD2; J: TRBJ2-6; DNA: TGCGCCAGCACCACCGGCGGGGGGTCTGGGGCCAACGTCCTGACTTTC; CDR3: CASTTGGGSGANVLTF
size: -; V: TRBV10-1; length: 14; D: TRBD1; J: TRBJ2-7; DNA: TGCGCCAGCAGTTCACACAGGGGATCCTACGAGCAGTACTTC; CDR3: CASSSHRGSYEQYF
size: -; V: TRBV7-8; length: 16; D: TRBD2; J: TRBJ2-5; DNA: TGTGCCAGCAGCCCAACTAGCGGGGGGACTCAAGAGACCCAGTACTTC; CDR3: CASSPTSGGTQETQYF
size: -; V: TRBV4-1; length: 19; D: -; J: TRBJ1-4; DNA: TGCGCCAGCAGCCAACCGATTAGAGGCCTGAGGGGGAATAATGAAAAACTGTTTTTT; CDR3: CASSQPIRGLRGNNEKLFF
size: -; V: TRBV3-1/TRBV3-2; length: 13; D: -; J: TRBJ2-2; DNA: TGTGCCAGCAGCCAAATAAACACCGGGGAGCTGTTTTTT; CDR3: CASSQINTGELFF
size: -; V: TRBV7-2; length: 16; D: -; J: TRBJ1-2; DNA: TGTGCCAGCAGCCCCCACGGTCGGACTACTAACTATGGCTACACCTTC; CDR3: CASSPHGRTTNYGYTF